The 31 T cell receptor beta chains below were found in one sample sequenced in a study of shared clonotypes between healthy human individuals. Clones were sequenced by immunoSEQ multiplex PCR, and TCRdb holds only the in-frame ones, with some missing. The profile shows some 1.1 million clones, about 80% of them singletons. Sequencing input: memory CD4+ T cells from PBMCs. Subset of the sample: CD45RA-negative fraction. All receptors derive from a man in his late teens or twenties in good health. Some clones in this sample may be carry-over from other donors' samples.

This rearrangement joins TRBV2 to TRBJ2-3, with TRBD2 as a possible D gene (6 bases). Trimming took off 5 bases at V and 3 bases at J, with 9 bases between the two ends. This CDR3 has 13 amino acids. Germline V lookup: CDR1 SNHLY, CDR2 FYNNEI. The chain's CDR3 is CASSRLETDTQYF. CDR3 DNA: TGTGCCAGCAGTCGACTAGAGACAGATACGCAGTATTTT.

The chain employs TRBV5-6 and TRBJ1-2; no clear D gene. With 4 bases removed from V and 2 bases from J, the gap between germline ends came to 18 bases. CDR1 and CDR2 from the germline V gene are SGHDT and YYEEEE. The CDR3 totals 16 residues. CDR3 DNA: TGTGCCAGCAGCCCTTCGGGCCCAGTAACCAACTATGGCTACACCTTC. Residues: CASSPSGPVTNYGYTF.

The V and J genes are TRBV19 and TRBJ1-5; D remains ambiguous. Between the trimmed V and J ends, which lost 5 bases and 2 bases, there was a span of 7 bases. The length of the CDR3 is 13 residues. Germline loops: CDR1 LNHDA, CDR2 SQIVND (reference sequence). The CDR3 bases are TGTGCCAGTAGTGCGGACGGCAATCAGCCCCAGCATTTT. Protein product: CASSADGNQPQHF.

The chain carries TRBV6-1 and TRBJ2-3, with unresolved D. From germline, CDR1 is MNHNS and CDR2 SASEGT. The CDR3 consists of 14 residues. Trimming removed 6 bases at V and 8 bases at J, with 18 bases between. DNA for the CDR3: TGTGCCAGCAGCATAAGCTTACGGCTTCCTACGCAGTATTTT. Its protein product is CASSISLRLPTQYF.

Details on this clone: The sample has other DNA sequences that encode this CDR3 too. The chain links TRBV7-2 to TRBJ2-7, with D hard to call. CDR3 size: 15 residues. Trimming stripped 5 bases from V and 0 bases from J, with 14 bases between. In germline, CDR1 is SGHTA, CDR2 FQGNSA. The CDR3 DNA sequence: TGTGCCAGCAGCCTAGGACCTATGAGCTCCTACGAGCAGTACTTC. It codes for CASSLGPMSSYEQYF.

This sequence joins TRBV10-3 and TRBJ2-3; 9 bases are shared with TRBD2. Looked up from germline, CDR1 is ENHRY and CDR2 is SYGVKD. The CDR3 consists of 14 residues. With 10 bases clipped from V and 1 base from J, the junction kept 6 bases outside the gene matches. The CDR3 protein is CANSGSGGTDTQYF. CDR3 DNA sequence: TGTGCCAATAGCGGGAGTGGAGGCACAGATACGCAGTATTTT.

This chain joins TRBV2 and TRBJ1-2; D remains unclear. Looked up from germline, CDR1 is SNHLY and CDR2 is FYNNEI. Trimming took off 3 bases at V and 12 bases at J, with 11 bases between the two ends. The CDR3 runs 11 residues. CDR3 in DNA: TGTGCCAGCAGTGATTTAGGGTCAAACACCTTC. Protein: CASSDLGSNTF. The full variable domain, rest sourced from reference TRBV2 and TRBJ1-2, is EPEVTQTPSHQVTQMGQEVILRCVPISNHLYFYWYRQILGQKVEFLVSFYNNEISEKSEIFDDQFSVERPDGSNFTLKIRSTKLEDSAMYFCASSDLGSNTFGSGTRLTVV.

The rearrangement uses TRBV7-9 and TRBJ1-3; D not resolved. This CDR3 is built from 14 residues. CDR1 is SEHNR, CDR2 FQNEAQ, per germline (reference sequence). V shed 5 bases and J shed 3 bases, with 11 bases lying between them. The DNA of the CDR3 is TGTGCCAGCAGCGAACCGGGTCTTGGAAACACCATATATTTT. Translation: CASSEPGLGNTIYF.

Details on this clone: Other DNA sequences of this sample code for an identical CDR3. The CDR3 DNA reads TGTGCCAGCTCGTCGGGCCAATCTAATGAAAAACTGTTTTTT. This translates into CASSSGQSNEKLFF. The rearrangement uses TRBV6-5 and TRBJ1-4, with no clear D. CDR1 and CDR2 from the germline V gene are MNHEY and SVGAGI. Trimming pared 8 bases from V and 3 bases from J, leaving 13 bases between. This CDR3 comprises 14 residues.

The chain employs TRBV18 and TRBJ2-6, with D possibly TRBD1 on 6 matching bases. The CDR3 spans 13 residues. The germline V gene encodes CDR1 KGHSH and CDR2 LQKENI. The V end lost 5 bases, the J end lost 9 bases, and 11 bases lay between the germline ends. Written as DNA, the CDR3 is TGTGCCAGCTCAAGACAGGACGTCAACGTCCTGACTTTC. It encodes CASSRQDVNVLTF.

This rearrangement joins TRBV20-1 to TRBJ2-2; D gene uncertain. From germline, CDR1 is DFQATT and CDR2 SNEGSKA (reference sequence). This CDR3 comprises 11 residues. CDR3 sequence reads: CSPTLGGELFF. CDR3 coding DNA: TGCAGCCCTACCCTAGGCGGGGAGCTGTTTTTT.

The CDR3 loop reads CASSSQLNTEAFF. The CDR3 nucleotides read TGTGCCAGCAGCTCGCAGTTGAACACTGAAGCTTTCTTT. The chain employs TRBV7-3 and TRBJ1-1; D is uncertain. Germline-derived CDR1 and CDR2 are SGHTA and FQGTGA. The CDR3 extends over 13 amino acids. Trimming stripped 4 bases from V and 0 bases from J, with 6 bases between.

The chain employs TRBV7-2 and TRBJ2-3; 9 nucleotides align to TRBD2. Germline CDR1 SGHTA, CDR2 FQGNSA. Trimming removed 3 bases from V and 2 bases from J; junction bases left unmatched: 3. The CDR3 has 15 amino acids. The CDR3 here is CASSFLAGNTDTQYF. CDR3 nucleotides: TGTGCCAGCAGCTTCCTAGCGGGAAACACAGATACGCAGTATTTT.

The chain carries TRBV28 and TRBJ2-5; 10 bases agree with TRBD2. Germline trimming cut 10 bases from V and 1 base from J; bases unmatched to any gene: 9. Germline CDR1 MDHEN, CDR2 SYDVKM. The CDR3 loop spans 15 amino acids. The CDR3 loop reads CAIQRAGGTQETQYF. The CDR3 DNA reads TGTGCCATACAGCGAGCGGGAGGGACCCAAGAGACCCAGTACTTC.

The V and J genes are TRBV30 and TRBJ2-7; tentative D call: TRBD2 (5 bases). Deletions cut 1 base from V and 0 bases from J, with 7 bases between. Germline values: CDR1 GTSNPN, CDR2 SVGIG (reference sequence). The length of the CDR3 is 13 residues. The CDR3 protein is CAWSAGYSYEQYF. In DNA, the CDR3 is TGTGCCTGGAGTGCGGGGTACTCCTACGAGCAGTACTTC. The entire variable domain, with the rest obtained from reference TRBV30 and TRBJ2-7, is as follows: SQTIHQWPATLVQPVGSPLSLECTVEGTSNPNLYWYRQAAGRGLQLLFYSVGIGQISSEVPQNLSASRPQDRQFILSSKKLLLSDSGFYLCAWSAGYSYEQYFGPGTRLTVT.

The chain has TRBV18 and TRBJ2-3, with D uncertain. Germline CDR1 and CDR2: KGHSH and LQKENI. Trimming took 2 bases from V and 4 from J, leaving 10 bases between them. The CDR3 runs 14 residues. Here the CDR3 reads CASSPTWTADTQYF. For the CDR3, the DNA is TGTGCCAGCTCACCAACGTGGACGGCAGATACGCAGTATTTT.

The chain recombines TRBV9 with TRBJ2-7; maybe TRBD2 (6 bases). The V and J ends lost 3 bases and 1 base respectively, with 20 bases between them. This CDR3 is 17 amino acids long. CDR1 and CDR2 (germline): SGDLS, YYNGEE. CDR3 protein: CASSGTADWGTSYEQYF. The CDR3 nucleotides read TGTGCCAGCAGCGGAACCGCGGACTGGGGGACTTCCTACGAGCAGTACTTC.

The chain joins TRBV7-9 to TRBJ2-5; weak D call: TRBD2 (5 bases). V lost 5 bases and J lost 1, with 20 bases in between. This CDR3 is built from 17 residues. Germline values: CDR1 SEHNR, CDR2 FQNEAQ (reference sequence). As DNA, the CDR3 is TGTGCCAGCAGCGGGCGGATGAGGGTGAGGTCCCAAGAGACCCAGTACTTC. Protein product: CASSGRMRVRSQETQYF.

The V gene is TRBV19, the J gene TRBJ1-2; maybe TRBD1 (6 bases). This CDR3 region has 15 residues. Trimming stripped 5 bases from V and 1 base from J, with 14 bases between. Germline CDR1 LNHDA, CDR2 SQIVND (reference sequence). CDR3 loop: CASSLSAGVNYGYTF. CDR3 nucleotide sequence: TGTGCCAGTAGTCTCTCCGCAGGGGTTAACTATGGCTACACCTTC.

The chain combines TRBV5-5 with TRBJ2-1, with 7 bases identical to TRBD2. Germline V gene lookup returns CDR1 SGHKS and CDR2 YYEKEE (reference sequence). V was clipped by 2 bases and J by 5 bases; unmatched bases: 4. This CDR3 region has 14 residues. CDR3 in amino acids: CASSLAGPDNEQFF. Written as DNA, the CDR3 is TGTGCCAGCAGCTTAGCGGGACCAGACAATGAGCAGTTCTTC.

This clone is a singleton in its sample. The chain has TRBV4-1 and TRBJ1-4, with a tentative D call TRBD1 (6 bases). V lost 8 bases and J lost 5, with 15 bases in between. CDR3 size: 14 residues. Looked up from germline, CDR1 is MGHRA and CDR2 is YSYEKL. This CDR3 reads CASGRTANNEKLFF. CDR3 bases: TGCGCCAGCGGGCGGACAGCGAACAATGAAAAACTGTTTTTT.

The rearrangement links TRBV2 to TRBJ2-1; D is uncertain. CDR1 is SNHLY and CDR2 is FYNNEI in the germline V gene. Trimming took 6 bases from V and 1 from J, leaving 13 bases between them. The CDR3 loop spans 15 amino acids. The CDR3 sequence is CASSPGHPSYNEQFF. CDR3 DNA: TGTGCCAGCAGCCCCGGTCACCCATCCTACAATGAGCAGTTCTTC.

The rearrangement joins TRBV6-6 to TRBJ1-5; 8 positions agree with TRBD1. V shed 7 bases and J 7 bases; nucleotides not matched to a gene: 15. The CDR3 is 16 residues long. The germline V gene encodes CDR1 MNHNY and CDR2 SVGAGI (reference sequence). The CDR3 DNA reads as TGTGCCAGCAACCAACTCACAGGGGGTCAGGGGCAGCCCCAGCATTTT. This translates into CASNQLTGGQGQPQHF.

The gene calls are TRBV7-8 and TRBJ1-4; weak D call: TRBD1 (6 bases). This CDR3 contains 14 residues. The V gene lost 4 bases and the J gene lost 4 bases, with 10 bases spanning the gap. Germline lookup yields CDR1 SGHVS and CDR2 FQNEAQ. The CDR3 DNA reads TGTGCCAGCAGCTCTAGGGGGTTTAATGAAAAACTGTTTTTT. The encoded protein is CASSSRGFNEKLFF.

CDR3 residues: CASSYRGPGANVLTF. The CDR3, as DNA: TGTGCCAGCAGTTACAGGGGGCCTGGGGCCAACGTCCTGACTTTC. The genes are TRBV27 and TRBJ2-6; TRBD1 matches 9 bases. CDR3 size: 15 residues. The trim removed 4 bases at V and 2 bases at J, leaving 0 bases unmatched. The germline CDR1 and CDR2 sequences are MNHEY and SMNVEV (reference sequence).

This clone was seen a few times. The V gene is TRBV18, the J gene TRBJ1-5, with D possibly matching TRBD1 (5 bases). Germline values: CDR1 KGHSH, CDR2 LQKENI. The CDR3 length is 15 residues. V was trimmed by 1 base and J by 5 bases, leaving 12 bases between them. The DNA for the CDR3 is TGTGCCAGCTCACCACGTGAGGGGTTTGATCAGCCCCAGCATTTT. Protein sequence: CASSPREGFDQPQHF.

At least ten counts were recorded for this clone. The J gene is TRBJ2-3, the V gene TRBV11-2, with TRBD1 matching 7 bases. CDR3 size: 15 residues. After removal of 3 bases from V and 4 bases from J, the junction contained 7 bases not matched to a gene. The germline V gene encodes CDR1 SGHAT and CDR2 FQNNGV. The CDR3 DNA follows: TGTGCCAGCAGCTTGGGACAGACAACGCCAGATACGCAGTATTTT. Translation: CASSLGQTTPDTQYF.

This rearrangement joins TRBV7-9 to TRBJ2-5; weak D call: TRBD2 (5 bases). The V gene lost 5 bases and the J gene lost 6 bases, with 13 bases spanning the gap. This CDR3 is 13 amino acids long. Germline V gene lookup returns CDR1 SEHNR and CDR2 FQNEAQ (reference sequence). The CDR3 here is CASSQYGSQTQYF. CDR3 nucleotides: TGTGCCAGCAGCCAGTATGGGAGCCAGACCCAGTACTTC.

The gene calls are TRBV28 and TRBJ1-4, with no clear D. This CDR3 has 13 residues. Looked up from germline, CDR1 is MDHEN and CDR2 is SYDVKM. Trimming removed 11 bases from V and 7 bases from J, with 17 bases in between. In nucleotides, the CDR3 is TGTGCCGGGTCAGATTACGTGGGTGAAAAACTGTTTTTT. It translates to CAGSDYVGEKLFF.

This chain joins TRBV15 and TRBJ2-5; 10 nucleotides align to TRBD2. The CDR3 consists of 19 residues. CDR1 and CDR2 (germline): LNHNV, YYDKDF (reference sequence). V shed 3 bases and J 2 bases; nucleotides not matched to a gene: 15. The CDR3 sequence: CATSSRLAGGHYLQETQYF. The CDR3 DNA reads TGTGCCACCAGCAGTAGGTTAGCGGGAGGACACTACTTACAAGAGACCCAGTACTTC. The whole variable domain, remainder taken from reference TRBV15 and TRBJ2-5, is DAMVIQNPRYQVTQFGKPVTLSCSQTLNHNVMYWYQQKSSQAPKLLFHYYDKDFNNEADTPDNFQSRRPNTSFCFLDIRSPGLGDTAMYLCATSSRLAGGHYLQETQYFGPGTRLLVL.

This clone is a singleton in its sample. This chain connects TRBV5-4 to TRBJ2-1; 8 nucleotides align to TRBD2. Germline V gene data show CDR1 as SGHNT and CDR2 as YYREEE (reference sequence). The CDR3 covers 15 residues. J lost 6 bases, V lost 5 bases, and 10 bases had no gene match. The CDR3 loop is CASSYRREVPNEQFF. CDR3 nucleotide sequence: TGTGCCAGCAGTTACAGGCGGGAGGTTCCCAATGAGCAGTTCTTC.